Listed here are 24 T cell receptor beta chains from one sample, sequenced in a study of shared clonotypes between healthy human individuals. The method was immunoSEQ multiplex PCR; TCRdb's version includes in-frame clones alone and lacks a portion of them. This table has some 2,100,000 clones, approximately 96% appearing once. The sequenced sample consisted of naive CD4+ T cells sorted from blood. As for subset: CD45RA+ positively selected. Receptors originate from a man in his late teens or twenties in good health.

V gene TRBV18 combines with J gene TRBJ1-1; D call uncertain. This CDR3 has 15 amino acids. The V and J ends lost 1 base and 1 base respectively, with 10 bases between them. The germline gives CDR1 KGHSH, CDR2 LQKENI. Written as DNA, the CDR3 is TGTGCCAGCTCACCACGGGCGGACCGGAACACTGAAGCTTTCTTT. It yields the protein CASSPRADRNTEAFF.

The chain carries TRBV4-3 and TRBJ2-5, with a tentative D call TRBD2 (6 bases). This CDR3 is 16 amino acids long. Germline V gene lookup returns CDR1 LGHNA and CDR2 YSLEER. V dropped 1 base and J dropped 5 bases, with 17 bases sitting between them. CDR3 sequence: CASSQVLEGLGETQYF. CDR3 DNA sequence: TGCGCCAGCAGCCAAGTCCTGGAGGGTCTCGGGGAGACCCAGTACTTC.

J is TRBJ2-7 and V is TRBV5-8, with no clear D. The ends were cut back, 0 bases at V and 5 bases at J, with 12 bases in the middle. The CDR3 contains 14 residues. Germline V gene data show CDR1 as SGHTS and CDR2 as YDEGEE. CDR3 sequence reads: CASSLAVGFHEQYF. The CDR3 DNA reads as TGTGCCAGCAGCTTGGCGGTGGGTTTCCACGAGCAGTACTTC.

As regards this clone: At the DNA level, this CDR3 is encoded by other sequences in the same sample as well. CDR3 amino acids: CASSLGPSNQPQHF. The CDR3 DNA reads as TGCGCCAGCAGCTTGGGTCCTAGCAATCAGCCCCAGCATTTT. The V and J genes are TRBV5-1 and TRBJ1-5, with D uncertain. From germline, CDR1 is SGHRS and CDR2 YFSETQ. The CDR3 spans 14 residues. Deletions cut 0 bases from V and 0 bases from J, with 4 bases between. Drawing the rest from reference TRBV5-1 and TRBJ1-5, the complete variable domain is KAGVTQTPRYLIKTRGQQVTLSCSPISGHRSVSWYQQTPGQGLQFLFEYFSETQRNKGNFPGRFSGRQFSNSRSEMNVSTLELGDSALYLCASSLGPSNQPQHFGDGTRLSIL.

This chain connects TRBV28 to TRBJ2-2, with D unresolved. Germline CDR1 is MDHEN and CDR2 is SYDVKM. CDR3 length: 12 amino acids. Trimming stripped 9 bases from V and 7 bases from J, with 12 bases between. CDR3: CASRLWGGELFF. In DNA, the CDR3 is TGTGCCAGTCGCTTATGGGGCGGGGAGCTGTTTTTT.

CDR3 DNA: TGTGCCAGCAGCCTAGGACTAGCTAGGGATGAGCAGTTCTTC. Translated, it gives CASSLGLARDEQFF. The V and J genes are TRBV7-2 and TRBJ2-1; TRBD2 agrees at 8 bases. J lost 8 bases, V lost 5 bases, and 8 bases had no gene match. The CDR3 contains 14 residues. The germline V gene has CDR1 SGHTA and CDR2 FQGNSA.

V and J are TRBV5-4 and TRBJ1-3; no clear D. CDR3 size: 17 residues. Germline V CDR1 and CDR2: SGHNT, YYREEE (reference sequence). Deletions cut 0 bases from V and 0 bases from J, with 13 bases between. CDR3 sequence (DNA): TGTGCCAGCAGCTTGGGAAGTCGCAGACTCTCTGGAAACACCATATATTTT. Translated, it gives CASSLGSRRLSGNTIYF.

The chain is built from TRBV5-6 and TRBJ2-7, with TRBD1 matching over 8 bases. The V gene end was trimmed by 5 bases and the J gene end by 8 bases; junction bases not matched to a gene: 9. CDR3 length equals 13 residues. CDR1 and CDR2 from the germline V gene are SGHDT and YYEEEE. In DNA form, the CDR3 reads TGTGCCAGCAGGCCGCCGGGACAGGTCAAGCAGTACTTC. The encoded protein is CASRPPGQVKQYF.

Concerning this clone itself: The same CDR3 can be traced to other DNA sequences in this sample. The chain joins TRBV5-1 to TRBJ2-5; D is possibly TRBD1 or TRBD2 (5 bases each). CDR3 size: 12 residues. Germline V gene data show CDR1 as SGHRS and CDR2 as YFSETQ. V lost 0 bases, J lost 6 bases, and 6 bases lay in between. The CDR3 loop reads CASSLEGQTQYF. The CDR3 coding sequence is TGCGCCAGCAGCTTGGAGGGACAGACCCAGTACTTC.

The chain employs TRBV4-3 and TRBJ1-1; TRBD1 matches 9 bases. The CDR3 covers 14 residues. Trimming at V came to 4 bases and at J to 0 bases, leaving 0 bases not matched to a gene. Germline V gene sequence: CDR1 LGHNA, CDR2 YSLEER. Here the CDR3 DNA reads TGCGCCAGCAGCCGGGACAGGGTGAACACTGAAGCTTTCTTT. It is translated as CASSRDRVNTEAFF.

V gene TRBV2 combines with J gene TRBJ2-3, with 7 nucleotides matching TRBD2. V lost 7 bases and J lost 1; bases outside the gene matches: 8. CDR1 SNHLY and CDR2 FYNNEI come from the germline V gene. The CDR3 is 15 amino acids. The CDR3 sequence is CASKNGLAGTDTQYF. CDR3 in DNA: TGTGCCAGCAAGAATGGTCTAGCGGGCACAGATACGCAGTATTTT.

The chain carries TRBV2 and TRBJ1-3; D possibly corresponds to TRBD1 (5 bases). Germline CDR1 and CDR2: SNHLY and FYNNEI. The CDR3 totals 14 residues. V lost 6 bases to trimming and J lost 0 bases, with 9 bases between them. This chain's CDR3 is CASRGVLSGNTIYF. The DNA for the CDR3 is TGTGCCAGCAGAGGGGTCCTCTCTGGAAACACCATATATTTT.

This chain connects TRBV5-4 to TRBJ1-6; possibly TRBD1 for D (5 bases). Germline CDR1 reads SGHNT; CDR2 reads YYREEE (reference sequence). This CDR3 has 13 residues. V lost 1 base, J lost 10 bases, and 9 bases lay in between. The DNA for the CDR3 is TGTGCCAGCAGCTTGCCGGGGCAATCACCCCTCCACTTT. Translated, it gives CASSLPGQSPLHF.

The chain employs TRBV5-4 and TRBJ2-7; D is possibly TRBD1 or TRBD2 (7 bases each). V lost 8 bases and J 1 base, leaving 16 bases between the germline ends. The CDR3 is 14 amino acids. Germline assignment: CDR1 SGHNT and CDR2 YYREEE (reference sequence). The CDR3 sequence: CASGRGGPSYEQYF. As DNA, the CDR3 is TGTGCCAGTGGCAGGGGGGGGCCTTCCTACGAGCAGTACTTC.

The CDR3 loop reads CASSSRDRLLGPLHF. In nucleotides, the CDR3 is TGTGCCAGCAGCTCCCGGGACCGGCTGTTGGGACCCCTCCACTTT. This chain connects TRBV5-4 to TRBJ1-6, with D possibly TRBD1 on 5 matching bases. There are 15 residues in the CDR3. Per the germline V gene, CDR1 is SGHNT and CDR2 is YYREEE (reference sequence). Trimming took off 3 bases at V and 12 bases at J, with 19 bases between the two ends.

A remark on this clone: Other DNA sequences in the sample encode the same CDR3. The rearrangement uses TRBV7-9 and TRBJ1-1, with unresolved D. Germline V CDR1 and CDR2: SEHNR, FQNEAQ (reference sequence). The CDR3 contains 13 residues. The V and J ends lost 3 bases and 1 base respectively, with 6 bases between them. The chain's CDR3 is CASSFWENTEAFF. Here the CDR3 DNA reads TGTGCCAGCAGCTTCTGGGAGAACACTGAAGCTTTCTTT.

The V call is TRBV27, the J call TRBJ2-7; 7 bases line up with TRBD1. Germline-derived CDR1 and CDR2 are MNHEY and SMNVEV (reference sequence). This CDR3 spans 15 amino acids. The J segment lost 4 bases and the V segment lost 6 bases, leaving 12 bases of the junction unmatched. This chain's CDR3 is CASRTSGGVTYEQYF. The CDR3 DNA reads as TGTGCCAGCAGGACTTCAGGGGGTGTGACTTACGAGCAGTACTTC.

J is TRBJ1-3 and V is TRBV2; weak D call: TRBD1 (5 bases). Trimming cost V 8 bases and J 0 bases, with 8 bases left between them. Germline CDR1 SNHLY, CDR2 FYNNEI. This CDR3 is built from 13 residues. The CDR3 sequence is CASGGFSGNTIYF. DNA of the CDR3: TGTGCCAGCGGGGGGTTCTCTGGAAACACCATATATTTT. The full variable domain, with the rest looked up from reference TRBV2 and TRBJ1-3, is EPEVTQTPSHQVTQMGQEVILRCVPISNHLYFYWYRQILGQKVEFLVSFYNNEISEKSEIFDDQFSVERPDGSNFTLKIRSTKLEDSAMYFCASGGFSGNTIYFGEGSWLTVV.

The CDR3 DNA reads as TGTGCCGTATCTAGCGGGGGGGCAGTCAATGAGCAGTTCTTC. Translating gives CAVSSGGAVNEQFF. The J gene is TRBJ2-1, the V gene TRBV10-3, with 12 bases that match TRBD2. The CDR3 length is 14 residues. Germline V gives CDR1 ENHRY, CDR2 SYGVKD. J gave up 6 bases and V 11 bases, and 8 bases lay outside the gene matches.

The chain uses TRBV7-2 and TRBJ1-1, with D maybe TRBD1 (6 bases). The germline gives CDR1 SGHTA, CDR2 FQGNSA. CDR3 length equals 15 residues. V lost 1 base and J lost 4, with 13 bases in between. Written as DNA, the CDR3 is TGTGCCAGCAGCTTAGTAGAGGGGGTAACCACTGAAGCTTTCTTT. Its translation: CASSLVEGVTTEAFF.

The chain uses TRBV7-2 and TRBJ2-7, with 12 bases matching TRBD1. Germline V gene sequence: CDR1 SGHTA, CDR2 FQGNSA. The CDR3 contains 19 residues. V trimming: 5 bases; J trimming: 5 bases; junction bases outside the gene matches: 19. The CDR3 is CASSPQGFVRGQGAHEQYF. CDR3 bases: TGTGCCAGCAGCCCCCAGGGGTTCGTTAGGGGACAGGGGGCACACGAGCAGTACTTC.

The CDR3 nucleotides read TGTGCCAGCAGCTTAGCGAAGGGGGCACGGAATGAGCAGTTCTTC. Translated: CASSLAKGARNEQFF. The V and J genes are TRBV7-9 and TRBJ2-1, with 7 bases fitting TRBD1. The CDR3 loop spans 15 amino acids. V was clipped by 0 bases and J by 7 bases; unmatched bases: 6. CDR1 is SEHNR and CDR2 is FQNEAQ in the germline V gene (reference sequence).

V is TRBV6-1 and J is TRBJ1-5; D is ambiguous. Germline-derived CDR1 and CDR2 are MNHNS and SASEGT. CDR3 length: 14 amino acids. Trimming left V 2 bases short and J 5 bases short, with 10 bases between. This CDR3 is CASSENWGDQPQHF. The CDR3 region has the DNA TGTGCCAGCAGTGAAAACTGGGGAGATCAGCCCCAGCATTTT.

The chain is built from TRBV19 and TRBJ2-7, with 12 bases identical to TRBD1. This CDR3 is 15 amino acids long. Germline V CDR1 and CDR2: LNHDA, SQIVND (reference sequence). The V and J ends lost 6 bases and 2 bases, in that order; junction bases with no gene match: 5. CDR3 DNA sequence: TGTGCCAGTAGACCGGGACAGGGGGCCGCCTACGAGCAGTACTTC. It translates to CASRPGQGAAYEQYF.